This TCR beta chain was profiled in a study of blood T cells in healthy people across ages. The study's findings and limits: Versus aged donors, long-lived donors had higher diversity and more naive CD4+ cells.

This clonotype was observed a few times. What it binds is unknown. This CDR3 is built from 13 residues. Germline CDR1 and CDR2: SNHLY and FYNNEI. Trimming at V came to 7 bases and at J to 6 bases, leaving 3 bases not matched to a gene. PCR was performed a second time for roughly 7 to 11 cycles using a sample-barcoded 5' primer and a J-beta primer mix. Each single sample gave us at least 2.5 million CDR3-containing paired-end reads. TCRdb redid the calling of the 5' RACE reads with MiXCR, one entry per CDR3 protein. The sample holds about 1.6 million distinct CDR3 sequences, roughly 32% seen once. The TCR comes from a woman in her thirties in good health. The chain employs TRBV2 and TRBJ2-1; 10 positions agree with TRBD1. The material sequenced was blood. As DNA, the CDR3 is TGTGCCAGCACTTGGACAGGGGGCAATGAGCAGTTCTTC. Translated: CASTWTGGNEQFF.